Listed here is a single T cell receptor beta chain. What it binds is unknown. Possible read error: a much larger clone is one base away. TCR beta libraries were built with iRepertoire HTBI primers and Arm-PCR of CDR3 regions. Under the authors' procedure: Spanning all samples, the identified segments comprised 60 to 80 TRBV and around 15 TRBJ. In TCRdb, the multiplex PCR reads were re-called with MiXCR into one record per CDR3 protein. The V and J calls come from TCRdb's annotation, not from the publication. Among almost 450,000 distinct CDR3 sequences listed, less than 20% were seen once. The sample belongs to a study of regulatory T cells in long-lasting Graves disease. Study results and caveats: Persistent disease samples used TRBV28, TRBJ1-2 and TRBJ2-5 preferentially.

CDR1 and CDR2 (germline): MNHEY, SVGEGT. V lost 6 bases, J lost 6 bases, and 14 bases lay in between. This CDR3 has 13 amino acids. Time point defined: newly diagnosed GD, antithyroid drugs for less than 3 months. Preparation of the TCR library used RNA extracted from PBMCs. In addition, the sample was reused for a study of T cells in Graves' hyperthyroidism and ophthalmopathy. That work contributes: First-round RT-PCR of the TCR CDR3 relied on the HTBI primer set. For ophthalmopathy, model prediction preceded onset by a median about 6.2 months.

The V call is TRBV6-2 or TRBV6-3, the J call TRBJ2-5; tentatively, D is TRBD1 (5 bases). This sequence was found in a woman aged 25 to 45 with Graves disease. Sequencing used peripheral blood mononuclear cells (PBMCs), obtained at new diagnosis, from a patient treated with antithyroid drugs. Here the CDR3 reads CASSQFRQKTQYF. The CDR3 nucleotides are TGTGCCAGCAGCCAATTCCGACAGAAGACCCAGTACTTC.